Presented here are 25 T cell receptor beta chains from one specimen sequenced in a study of Ad26.COV2.S vaccination and SARS-CoV-2 variants. The treatment here: roughly 20 received Ad26.COV2.S at low or high dose, single or two shots; several received placebo; per-sample allocation not given. Repertoires come from day 63 after the first vaccine or placebo injection. TCRdb's copy holds only in-frame clones and misses some; the assay was immunoSEQ multiplex PCR. This table has 350,000 to 500,000 clones, roughly 89% appearing once. Sequenced material: peripheral blood, taken in a trial of Ad26.COV2.S vaccine versus placebo. These receptor sequences come from a person between 18 and 60 years old who received the Ad26.COV2.S COVID-19 vaccine or a placebo.

The gene calls are TRBV10-3 and TRBJ2-3; possibly TRBD2 for D (5 bases). Deletions cut 5 bases from V and 4 bases from J, with 10 bases between. The CDR3 spans 13 residues. Germline CDR1 ENHRY, CDR2 SYGVKD. Here the CDR3 DNA reads TGTGCCATCAGTACGGGGTTTGCAGATACGCAGTATTTT. Residues: CAISTGFADTQYF.

As DNA, the CDR3 is TGTGCCAGCACAGGCAGAGTTACCGGGGAGCTGTTTTTT. Translating gives CASTGRVTGELFF. The chain links TRBV27 to TRBJ2-2, with D uncertain. Trimming pared 7 bases from V and 5 bases from J, leaving 11 bases between. This CDR3 contains 13 residues. The germline V gene has CDR1 MNHEY and CDR2 SMNVEV (reference sequence).

This clone was counted once. V is TRBV5-1 and J is TRBJ1-1, with D possibly matching TRBD1 (6 bases). This CDR3 comprises 15 residues. Germline V CDR1 and CDR2: SGHRS, YFSETQ. The germline V and J ends were trimmed by 0 bases and 3 bases, with 12 bases remaining between them. The CDR3 sequence: CASSLVKEGDTEAFF. The DNA for the CDR3 is TGCGCCAGCAGCTTGGTCAAGGAGGGGGACACTGAAGCTTTCTTT.

Only a few counts were recorded for this clone. The chain has TRBV3-1 (or the pseudogene TRBV3-2) and TRBJ1-6; 8 positions match TRBD1. The CDR3 has 14 residues. Germline CDR1 LGHDT, CDR2 YNNKEL (reference sequence). V shed 4 bases, J shed 10 bases, and the junction held 6 bases outside the gene matches. The CDR3 protein is CASSRTGKESPLHF. The CDR3 DNA reads TGTGCCAGCAGCCGGACAGGGAAGGAATCACCCCTCCACTTT.

The V gene is TRBV18, the J gene TRBJ1-1; 7 positions agree with TRBD1. CDR3 length equals 14 residues. Germline lookup yields CDR1 KGHSH and CDR2 LQKENI. The V gene end was trimmed by 3 bases and the J gene end by 9 bases; junction bases not matched to a gene: 10. CDR3 residues: CASSPGTATLKAFF. CDR3 DNA: TGTGCCAGCTCACCCGGGACAGCCACACTGAAAGCTTTCTTT.

The table lists this clone with a few counts. The gene calls are TRBV5-4 and TRBJ1-6; D might be TRBD1 (5 bases). V was cut by 7 bases and J by 3 bases, with 17 bases left in between. This CDR3 has 16 amino acids. The germline gives CDR1 SGHNT, CDR2 YYREEE (reference sequence). The DNA for the CDR3 is TGTGCCAGCGGCATCGACGGAGGGGACTATAATTCACCCCTCCACTTT. It encodes CASGIDGGDYNSPLHF.

This sequence joins TRBV5-1 and TRBJ1-2, with 10 bases identical to TRBD1. The CDR3 extends over 16 amino acids. V gave up 4 bases and J gave up 6 bases; unmatched junction bases: 12. Germline CDR1 and CDR2: SGHRS and YFSETQ. The CDR3 spells CASSIGQGQGMNGYTF. Here the CDR3 DNA reads TGCGCCAGCAGCATAGGACAGGGACAGGGGATGAATGGCTACACCTTC.

V usage is TRBV14 and J usage is TRBJ1-1; 8 bases are shared with TRBD1. Trimming removed 4 bases from V and 6 bases from J; junction bases left unmatched: 10. The V gene's germline CDR1 is SGHDN and CDR2 FVKESK. The CDR3 totals 15 residues. The CDR3, as DNA: TGTGCCAGCAGCCCCCGGGGCAGGGGGCGATCTGAAGCTTTCTTT. Translated, it gives CASSPRGRGRSEAFF. Combining the CDR3 with reference TRBV14 and TRBJ1-1 gives the whole variable domain EAGVTQFPSHSVIEKGQTVTLRCDPISGHDNLYWYRRVMGKEIKFLLHFVKESKQDESGMPNNRFLAERTGGTYSTLKVQPAELEDSGVYFCASSPRGRGRSEAFFGQGTRLTVV.

V usage is TRBV28 and J usage is TRBJ2-5, with TRBD2 identical over 12 bases. The J segment lost 0 bases and the V segment lost 2 bases, leaving 4 bases of the junction unmatched. Germline V lookup: CDR1 MDHEN, CDR2 SYDVKM. CDR3 length: 17 amino acids. CDR3 sequence reads: CASSLPSGGVYQETQYF. In nucleotides, the CDR3 is TGTGCCAGCAGTTTACCTAGCGGGGGGGTGTACCAAGAGACCCAGTACTTC.

About this clone: A read error may account for a junction end that differs from germline. The chain employs TRBV7-7 and TRBJ2-1; the match to TRBD2 covers 10 bases. The CDR3 is 17 residues long. CDR1 and CDR2 (germline): SSHAT, FNYEAQ (reference sequence). CDR3: CASSSEPGLAPYNEQFF. The CDR3 nucleotides read TGTGCTAGCAGCTCCGAGCCGGGACTAGCGCCTTACAATGAGCAGTTCTTC.

The CDR3 protein is CATSRDTGTTSATQYF. In DNA form, the CDR3 reads TGTGCCACCAGCAGAGATACGGGAACTACCTCGGCTACGCAGTATTTT. V is TRBV15 and J is TRBJ2-3, with D possibly matching TRBD2 (5 bases). The CDR3 has 16 amino acids. Trimming took 0 bases from V and 8 from J, leaving 18 bases between them. Germline V gene sequence: CDR1 LNHNV, CDR2 YYDKDF (reference sequence).

This chain uses TRBV4-1 with TRBJ2-2; 8 nucleotides agree with TRBD2. The V gene end was trimmed by 1 base and the J gene end by 5 bases; junction bases not matched to a gene: 6. Germline CDR1 and CDR2: MGHRA and YSYEKL. This CDR3 has 16 residues. CDR3 coding DNA: TGCGCCAGCAGCCAAGCCGGGGGGGTAAGAACCGGGGAGCTGTTTTTT. Translating it yields CASSQAGGVRTGELFF.

A note on this clone: Distinct nucleotide sequences in the sample also encode this CDR3. The rearrangement uses TRBV9 and TRBJ2-1; D tentatively fits TRBD1 or TRBD2 (7 bases each). Germline loops: CDR1 SGDLS, CDR2 YYNGEE. The CDR3 sequence is 15 residues long. Trimming pared 4 bases from V and 0 bases from J, leaving 11 bases between. Here the CDR3 DNA reads TGTGCCAGCAGCCGGGGGGACAGCTCCTACAATGAGCAGTTCTTC. This translates into CASSRGDSSYNEQFF.

The V gene is TRBV24-1, the J gene TRBJ1-2, with TRBD1 identical over 9 bases. Germline-derived CDR1 and CDR2 are KGHDR and SFDVKD. V lost 4 bases, J lost 8 bases, and 10 bases stayed unmatched. The CDR3 spans 15 residues. The CDR3 protein is CATSDPSQGAGGYTF. The DNA for the CDR3 is TGTGCCACCAGTGACCCCTCACAGGGGGCTGGCGGCTACACCTTC.

V gene TRBV7-8 combines with J gene TRBJ2-2, with a tentative D call TRBD1 (6 bases). The CDR3 is 19 amino acids. Trimming pared 5 bases from V and 0 bases from J, leaving 22 bases between. Germline V gene sequence: CDR1 SGHVS, CDR2 FQNEAQ. CDR3 nucleotide sequence: TGTGCCAGCAGCCGGCACCTCCTTCCAGGGGTTACGAACACCGGGGAGCTGTTTTTT. Amino acid sequence: CASSRHLLPGVTNTGELFF.

In DNA, the CDR3 is TGCGCCAGCAGCCAATTGGGACAGAATAATGAAAAACTGTTTTTT. Encoded protein: CASSQLGQNNEKLFF. The V call is TRBV4-3, the J call TRBJ1-4; 7 bases map to TRBD1. The junction had 4 bases not matched to a gene; V was cut back by 2 bases and J by 4 bases. There are 15 residues in the CDR3. The germline V gene has CDR1 LGHNA and CDR2 YSLEER.

This chain links TRBV5-1 with TRBJ1-1; a weak D match, TRBD1 (5 bases). CDR3 length: 14 residues. Deletions cut 3 bases from V and 1 base from J, with 10 bases between. Germline V gene data show CDR1 as SGHRS and CDR2 as YFSETQ. The CDR3 DNA is TGCGCCAGCAGCTCCCAGGGATGGAACACTGAAGCTTTCTTT. It encodes CASSSQGWNTEAFF. Filled out from reference TRBV5-1 and TRBJ1-1, the complete variable domain reads KAGVTQTPRYLIKTRGQQVTLSCSPISGHRSVSWYQQTPGQGLQFLFEYFSETQRNKGNFPGRFSGRQFSNSRSEMNVSTLELGDSALYLCASSSQGWNTEAFFGQGTRLTVV.

The chain has TRBV6-2 or TRBV6-3 and TRBJ1-4; 10 nucleotides match TRBD1. The length of the CDR3 is 16 residues. V dropped 1 base and J dropped 5; count of bases not matched to a gene: 4. Germline V gene lookup returns CDR1 MNHEY and CDR2 SVGEGT. This CDR3 is CASSYYPGQGNEKLFF. The CDR3 bases are TGTGCCAGCAGTTACTATCCGGGACAGGGGAATGAAAAACTGTTTTTT.

V gene TRBV30 combines with J gene TRBJ2-3; 13 bases agree with TRBD2. V lost 3 bases and J lost 5; bases outside the gene matches: 5. The V gene's germline CDR1 is GTSNPN and CDR2 SVGIG (reference sequence). The length of the CDR3 is 15 residues. CDR3 sequence reads: CAWSLLAGGQDTQYF. The CDR3, as DNA: TGTGCCTGGAGCTTACTAGCGGGGGGGCAAGATACGCAGTATTTT.

This sequence joins TRBV5-5 and TRBJ2-3; D unresolved. This CDR3 is 14 amino acids long. V lost 0 bases, J lost 4 bases, and 9 bases lay in between. Looked up from germline, CDR1 is SGHKS and CDR2 is YYEKEE (reference sequence). The CDR3 bases are TGTGCCAGCAGCTTGGTCGGTGGGGCAGATACGCAGTATTTT. Its protein is CASSLVGGADTQYF.

V gene TRBV7-3 combines with J gene TRBJ2-1, with TRBD2 matching over 7 bases. The CDR3 runs 15 residues. Trimming took 4 bases from V and 10 from J; bases not matched to a gene: 13. Germline-derived CDR1 and CDR2 are SGHTA and FQGTGA. The CDR3 protein is CASSSLSGQPGEQFF. CDR3 coding DNA: TGTGCCAGCAGCTCCCTTAGCGGGCAGCCCGGGGAGCAGTTCTTC.

This rearrangement joins TRBV4-3 to TRBJ2-3, with a possible D match to TRBD1 (6 bases). CDR1 and CDR2 from the germline V gene are LGHNA and YSLEER. Deletions cut 2 bases from V and 0 bases from J, with 12 bases between. This CDR3 spans 16 amino acids. The CDR3 here is CASSQSAGTSTDTQYF. In nucleotides, the CDR3 is TGCGCCAGCAGCCAATCGGCAGGGACAAGCACAGATACGCAGTATTTT.

The chain combines TRBV27 with TRBJ2-7; D could derive from TRBD1 or TRBD2 (6 bases each). The ends were cut back, 4 bases at V and 3 bases at J, with 16 bases in the middle. Germline CDR1 MNHEY, CDR2 SMNVEV (reference sequence). This CDR3 is built from 15 residues. The CDR3 sequence is CASSYSKGGFYEQYF. The DNA for the CDR3 is TGTGCCAGCAGTTACTCGAAGGGGGGCTTCTACGAGCAGTACTTC.

The CDR3 loop is CAISGASGTGPYEQYF. CDR3 coding DNA: TGTGCCATCAGTGGAGCCTCCGGGACAGGGCCCTACGAGCAGTACTTC. The chain joins TRBV10-3 to TRBJ2-7; 9 bases map to TRBD1. In germline, CDR1 is ENHRY, CDR2 SYGVKD. V trimming: 4 bases; J trimming: 2 bases; junction bases outside the gene matches: 9. The CDR3 runs 16 residues.

The genes are TRBV5-1 and TRBJ1-2; D call uncertain. CDR1 and CDR2 from the germline V gene are SGHRS and YFSETQ. The length of the CDR3 is 13 residues. V lost 2 bases and J lost 4, with 9 bases in between. The CDR3: CASSLEGPYGYTF. Written as DNA, the CDR3 is TGCGCCAGCAGCTTAGAGGGTCCCTATGGCTACACCTTC. Drawing the rest from reference TRBV5-1 and TRBJ1-2, the complete variable domain is KAGVTQTPRYLIKTRGQQVTLSCSPISGHRSVSWYQQTPGQGLQFLFEYFSETQRNKGNFPGRFSGRQFSNSRSEMNVSTLELGDSALYLCASSLEGPYGYTFGSGTRLTVV.